Below are 14 T cell receptor beta chains sequenced from a single sample in a study of neurological immune-mediated disorders. TCRdb reprocessed the 5' RACE reads via MiXCR and lists one record per CDR3 protein. Here the sample spans more than 45,000 distinct CDR3 sequences, over 9% being singletons. What was sequenced was PBMCs. Receptor source: a woman in her thirties or forties with HTLV-1-associated myelopathy (HAM/TSP).

The sample holds many counts of this clonotype. The chain is built from TRBV9 and TRBJ2-3; 9 nucleotides agree with TRBD2. CDR3 length: 17 amino acids. Looked up from germline, CDR1 is SGDLS and CDR2 is YYNGEE. The V gene end was trimmed by 3 bases and the J gene end by 3 bases; junction bases not matched to a gene: 11. The CDR3 DNA sequence: TGTGCCAGCAGCGCCCCTCGGCGGGGGGGAGAAACAGATACGCAGTATTTT. Encoded protein: CASSAPRRGGETDTQYF. The variable domain in full, with the rest retrieved from reference TRBV9 and TRBJ2-3, is DSGVTQTPKHLITATGQRVTLRCSPRSGDLSVYWYQQSLDQGLQFLIQYYNGEERAKGNILERFSAQQFPDLHSELNLSSLELGDSALYFCASSAPRRGGETDTQYFGPGTRLTVL.

This clonotype was picked up many times. The V gene is TRBV11-3, the J gene TRBJ2-4, with D perhaps TRBD1 (5 bases). The CDR3 contains 16 residues. Germline loops: CDR1 SGHNT, CDR2 YENEEA. Trimming removed 5 bases at V and 0 bases at J, with 14 bases between. Here the CDR3 reads CASSARQNLAKNIQYF. The CDR3 DNA sequence: TGTGCCAGCAGCGCACGACAGAACTTAGCCAAAAACATTCAGTACTTC.

At least ten counts were recorded for this clonotype. The CDR3 sequence: CASSPYEGNTGELFF. In nucleotides, the CDR3 is TGTGCCAGCTCACCATATGAAGGGAACACCGGGGAGCTGTTTTTT. The J gene is TRBJ2-2, the V gene TRBV18; D ambiguous. The germline V and J ends were trimmed by 2 bases and 1 base, with 8 bases remaining between them. Germline-derived CDR1 and CDR2 are KGHSH and LQKENI. There are 15 residues in the CDR3.

This clonotype was counted ten times or more. The J gene is TRBJ2-1, the V gene TRBV7-8; 11 nucleotides line up with TRBD2. The CDR3 is made up of 20 amino acids. The V segment lost 3 bases and the J segment 5 bases; nucleotides outside the gene matches: 18. Germline CDR1 is SGHVS and CDR2 is FQNEAQ. The CDR3 coding sequence is TGTGCCAGCAGCTTCGGGCCTTTACTAGCGGGGGCCAGGATCCACAATGAGCAGTTCTTC. Its translation: CASSFGPLLAGARIHNEQFF.

This clonotype was seen repeatedly, ten times or more. The CDR3 here is CASSPRTGWAYEQFF. The CDR3 DNA sequence: TGTGCCAGCAGCCCGAGGACAGGATGGGCCTATGAGCAGTTCTTC. The V call is TRBV6-1, the J call TRBJ2-1, with 7 bases fitting TRBD1. This CDR3 contains 15 residues. J was trimmed by 8 bases and V by 6 bases; bases with no gene match: 13. Germline CDR1 and CDR2: MNHNS and SASEGT.

This clonotype was seen at least ten times. This rearrangement joins TRBV5-8 to TRBJ2-7, with D possibly being TRBD2 (6 bases). Deletions cut 0 bases from V and 6 bases from J, with 13 bases between. CDR3 size: 14 residues. Germline CDR1 SGHTS, CDR2 YDEGEE. The CDR3 protein is CASSLAGGGSEQYF. The CDR3 DNA follows: TGTGCCAGCAGCTTGGCCGGTGGAGGGTCCGAGCAGTACTTC.

Of note for this clonotype: The junction differs from germline at one of its ends, possibly a read error. This chain connects TRBV5-1 to TRBJ2-6, with D possibly being TRBD1 (6 bases). The germline CDR1 and CDR2 sequences are SGHRS and YFSETQ. The CDR3 spans 13 residues. CDR3 amino acids: CTSSLEAGDVLTF. Here the CDR3 DNA reads TGCACCAGCAGCTTGGAGGCAGGGGACGTACTGACTTTC.

This clonotype was found a few times. V gene TRBV7-2 combines with J gene TRBJ2-1; 12 nucleotides line up with TRBD2. Germline CDR1 reads SGHTA; CDR2 reads FQGNSA. The CDR3 sequence is 16 residues long. The V and J ends lost 5 bases and 11 bases, in that order; junction bases with no gene match: 13. The CDR3 nucleotides are TGTGCCAGCAGCCCCTCGACTAGCGGGGGTAGATCTAAGCAGTTCTTC. Amino acid sequence: CASSPSTSGGRSKQFF.

This clonotype was counted ten times or more. V and J are TRBV5-1 and TRBJ2-2; D perhaps matches TRBD2 (6 bases). V was trimmed by 4 bases and J by 3 bases, leaving 16 bases between them. The CDR3 runs to 16 residues. Germline CDR1 and CDR2: SGHRS and YFSETQ. CDR3 DNA sequence: TGCGCCAGCAGCCCCCGCGGGGACGGGGACACCGGGGAGCTGTTTTTT. Residues: CASSPRGDGDTGELFF.

This clonotype showed up many times. V gene TRBV6-6 combines with J gene TRBJ1-2; no firm D call. V lost 2 bases, J lost 10 bases, and 20 bases lay in between. This CDR3 is 15 amino acids long. The germline V gene has CDR1 MNHNY and CDR2 SVGAGI (reference sequence). The CDR3 DNA reads as TGTGCCAGCAGTTACCAGGACTTGAACTCCCCCTACTACACCTTC. This sequence encodes CASSYQDLNSPYYTF.

At least ten counts were recorded for this clonotype. The chain couples TRBV7-2 to TRBJ1-2; D gene unclear. Germline V lookup: CDR1 SGHTA, CDR2 FQGNSA. The CDR3 contains 18 residues. Trimming took 2 bases from V and 4 from J, leaving 23 bases between them. CDR3 in DNA: TGTGCCAGCAGCTTACGTTCGGTTTCATTGATCGGCGGCTATGGCTACACCTTC. The encoded protein is CASSLRSVSLIGGYGYTF.

This clonotype was seen at least ten times. The gene calls are TRBV20-1 and TRBJ2-2; D unclear. The CDR3 is 14 residues long. V was trimmed by 6 bases and J by 0 bases, leaving 11 bases between them. Germline V gene lookup returns CDR1 DFQATT and CDR2 SNEGSKA (reference sequence). CDR3 sequence: CSALSRTNTGELFF. The CDR3 nucleotides are TGCAGTGCCCTGTCCCGGACGAACACCGGGGAGCTGTTTTTT.

The table lists this clonotype with many counts. The chain uses TRBV3-1 and TRBJ2-7; TRBD2 aligns across 11 bases. From germline, CDR1 is LGHDT and CDR2 YNNKEL (reference sequence). The CDR3 is 15 amino acids. V was pared by 1 base and J by 2 bases, with 1 base of the junction left unmatched. The CDR3 region has the DNA TGTGCCAGCAGCCAAGGACTAGCGGGGCCCTACGAGCAGTACTTC. This sequence encodes CASSQGLAGPYEQYF.

In its sample, this clonotype was seen many times. The chain is built from TRBV6-6 and TRBJ2-3; D remains ambiguous. This CDR3 has 16 amino acids. Trimming took 5 bases from V and 0 from J, leaving 15 bases between them. Germline V gene data show CDR1 as MNHNY and CDR2 as SVGAGI (reference sequence). The CDR3 here is CASSAFRRSSTDTQYF. The CDR3 DNA reads TGTGCCAGCAGTGCTTTCAGGCGTTCTAGCACAGATACGCAGTATTTT.